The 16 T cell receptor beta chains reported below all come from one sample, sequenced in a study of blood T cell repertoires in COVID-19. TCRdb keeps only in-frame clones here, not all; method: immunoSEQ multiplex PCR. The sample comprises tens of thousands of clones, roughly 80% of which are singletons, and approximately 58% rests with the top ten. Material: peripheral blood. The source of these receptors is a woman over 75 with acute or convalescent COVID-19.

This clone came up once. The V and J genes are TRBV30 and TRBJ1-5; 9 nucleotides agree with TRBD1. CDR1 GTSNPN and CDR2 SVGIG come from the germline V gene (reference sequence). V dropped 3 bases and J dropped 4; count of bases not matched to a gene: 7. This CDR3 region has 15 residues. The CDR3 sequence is CAWREGQGRNQPQHF. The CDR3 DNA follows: TGTGCCTGGAGGGAGGGACAGGGACGTAATCAGCCCCAGCATTTT.

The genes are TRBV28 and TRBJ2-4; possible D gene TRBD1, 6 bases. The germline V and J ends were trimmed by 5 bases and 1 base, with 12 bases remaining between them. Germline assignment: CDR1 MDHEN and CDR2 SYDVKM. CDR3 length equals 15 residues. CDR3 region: CASSRQGSAKNIQYF. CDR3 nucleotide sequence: TGTGCCAGCAGTCGGCAGGGGAGCGCCAAAAACATTCAGTACTTC.

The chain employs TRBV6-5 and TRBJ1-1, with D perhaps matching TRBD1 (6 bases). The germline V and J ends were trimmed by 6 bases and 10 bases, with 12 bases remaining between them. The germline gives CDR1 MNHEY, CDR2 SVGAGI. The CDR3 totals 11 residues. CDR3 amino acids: CASREGEGAFF. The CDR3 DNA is TGTGCCAGCAGAGAGGGGGAGGGAGCTTTCTTT.

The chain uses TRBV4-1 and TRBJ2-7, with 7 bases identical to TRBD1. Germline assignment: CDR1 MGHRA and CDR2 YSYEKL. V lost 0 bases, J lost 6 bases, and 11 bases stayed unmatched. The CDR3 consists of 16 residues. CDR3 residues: CASSQDGAQGRGEQYF. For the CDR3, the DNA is TGCGCCAGCAGCCAAGATGGGGCACAGGGGCGAGGCGAGCAGTACTTC.

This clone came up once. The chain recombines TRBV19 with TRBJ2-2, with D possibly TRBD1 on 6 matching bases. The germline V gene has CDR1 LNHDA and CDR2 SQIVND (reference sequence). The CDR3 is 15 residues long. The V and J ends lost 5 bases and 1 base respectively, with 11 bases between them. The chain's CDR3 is CASSFDRWNTGELFF. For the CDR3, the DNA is TGTGCCAGTAGTTTTGACAGGTGGAACACCGGGGAGCTGTTTTTT.

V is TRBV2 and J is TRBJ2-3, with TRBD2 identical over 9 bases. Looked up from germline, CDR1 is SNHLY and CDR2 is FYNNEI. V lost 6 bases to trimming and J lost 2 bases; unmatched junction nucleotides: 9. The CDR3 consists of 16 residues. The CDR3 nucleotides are TGTGCCAGCAGGAGAGGACTAGCGACCTTCACAGATACGCAGTATTTT. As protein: CASRRGLATFTDTQYF.

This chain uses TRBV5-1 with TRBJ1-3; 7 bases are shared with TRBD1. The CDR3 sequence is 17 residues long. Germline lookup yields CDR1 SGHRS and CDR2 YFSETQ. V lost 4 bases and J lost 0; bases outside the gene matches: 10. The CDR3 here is CASSVTGAPDSGNTIYF. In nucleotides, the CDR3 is TGCGCCAGCAGCGTCACAGGGGCCCCCGACTCTGGAAACACCATATATTTT.

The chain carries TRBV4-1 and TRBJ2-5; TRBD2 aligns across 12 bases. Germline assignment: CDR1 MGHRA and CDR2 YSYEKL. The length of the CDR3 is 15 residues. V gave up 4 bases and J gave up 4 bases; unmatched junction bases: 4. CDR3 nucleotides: TGCGCCAGCAGCCCGCTAGCGGGGGGGCTAGAGACCCAGTACTTC. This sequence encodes CASSPLAGGLETQYF.

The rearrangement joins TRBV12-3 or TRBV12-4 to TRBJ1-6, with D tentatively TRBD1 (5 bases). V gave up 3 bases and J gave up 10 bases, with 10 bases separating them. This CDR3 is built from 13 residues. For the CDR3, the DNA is TGTGCCAGCAGTTTCTCCAGGGCGTCACCCCTCCACTTT. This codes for CASSFSRASPLHF.

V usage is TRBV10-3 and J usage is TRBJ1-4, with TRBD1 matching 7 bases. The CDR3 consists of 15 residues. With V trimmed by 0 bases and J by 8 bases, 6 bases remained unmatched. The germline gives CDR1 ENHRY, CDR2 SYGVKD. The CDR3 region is CAISESDRVGEKLFF. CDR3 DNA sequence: TGTGCCATCAGTGAGTCTGACAGGGTTGGGGAAAAACTGTTTTTT.

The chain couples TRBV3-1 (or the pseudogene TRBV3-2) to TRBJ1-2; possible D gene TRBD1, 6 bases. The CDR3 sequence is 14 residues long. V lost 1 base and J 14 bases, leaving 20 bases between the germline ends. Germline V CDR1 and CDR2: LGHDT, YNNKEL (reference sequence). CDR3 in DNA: TGTGCCAGCAGCCAAGGAAGGGACACCCCCTCGGGGACCTTC. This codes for CASSQGRDTPSGTF.

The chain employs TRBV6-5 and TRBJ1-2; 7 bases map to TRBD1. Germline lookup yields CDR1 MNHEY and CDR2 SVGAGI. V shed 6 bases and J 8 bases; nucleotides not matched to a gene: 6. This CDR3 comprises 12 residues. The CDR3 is CASRPTGPGYTF. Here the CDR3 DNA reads TGTGCCAGCAGGCCGACAGGGCCCGGCTACACCTTC.

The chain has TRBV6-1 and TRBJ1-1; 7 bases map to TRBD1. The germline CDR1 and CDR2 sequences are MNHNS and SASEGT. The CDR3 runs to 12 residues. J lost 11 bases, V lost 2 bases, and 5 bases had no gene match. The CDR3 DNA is TGTGCCAGCAGTGAACAGGGGGGCAAGGCTTTCTTT. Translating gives CASSEQGGKAFF.

CDR3 DNA sequence: TGTGCCATCAGTGTCCGGGAGAAGGCCAATGAGCAGTTCTTC. Amino acid sequence: CAISVREKANEQFF. This sequence joins TRBV10-3 and TRBJ2-1; possibly TRBD2 for D (6 bases). Between the trimmed V and J ends, which lost 4 bases and 6 bases, there was a span of 13 bases. This CDR3 comprises 14 residues. Germline-derived CDR1 and CDR2 are ENHRY and SYGVKD.

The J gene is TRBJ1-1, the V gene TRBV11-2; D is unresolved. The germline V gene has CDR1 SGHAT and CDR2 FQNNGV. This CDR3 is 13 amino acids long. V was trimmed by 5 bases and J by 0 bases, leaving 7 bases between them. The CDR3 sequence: CASSPQMNTEAFF. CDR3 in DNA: TGTGCCAGCAGCCCGCAGATGAACACTGAAGCTTTCTTT.

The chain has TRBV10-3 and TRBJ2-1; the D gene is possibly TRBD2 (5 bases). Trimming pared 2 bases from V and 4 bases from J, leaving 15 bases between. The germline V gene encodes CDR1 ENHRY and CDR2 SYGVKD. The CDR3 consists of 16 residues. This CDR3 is CAISEPTKAGYNEQFF. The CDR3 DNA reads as TGTGCCATCAGTGAGCCGACTAAGGCGGGTTACAATGAGCAGTTCTTC.